This T cell receptor beta chain came from a study of blood T cell repertoires in COVID-19. Study-level background: Acute and convalescent COVID-19 specimens originated in the United States, Italy and Spain. T cells, B-cell-depleted T cells, or PBMCs supplied cDNA or gDNA.

Original processing methods: Reference gene primer amplification gave estimated nucleated cell counts. The data were produced by immunoSEQ multiplex PCR, yet TCRdb's version contains in-frame clones alone and is incomplete. D and trimming were read from the DNA, whereas the V and J calls and clone size are those reported in that table. The sample lists a few hundred thousand clones, around four fifths occurring once. From germline, CDR1 is ENHRY and CDR2 SYGVKD. The CDR3 is 14 residues long. V trimming: 4 bases; J trimming: 10 bases; junction bases outside the gene matches: 9. The specimen sequenced was peripheral blood. The clonotype comes from a woman between 45 and 60 years old with acute or convalescent COVID-19. The chain joins TRBV10-3 to TRBJ1-1; TRBD1 matches at 10 bases. CDR3 amino acids: CAISGDRGLVGAFF. DNA for the CDR3: TGTGCCATCAGTGGTGACAGGGGGCTTGTCGGAGCTTTCTTT.